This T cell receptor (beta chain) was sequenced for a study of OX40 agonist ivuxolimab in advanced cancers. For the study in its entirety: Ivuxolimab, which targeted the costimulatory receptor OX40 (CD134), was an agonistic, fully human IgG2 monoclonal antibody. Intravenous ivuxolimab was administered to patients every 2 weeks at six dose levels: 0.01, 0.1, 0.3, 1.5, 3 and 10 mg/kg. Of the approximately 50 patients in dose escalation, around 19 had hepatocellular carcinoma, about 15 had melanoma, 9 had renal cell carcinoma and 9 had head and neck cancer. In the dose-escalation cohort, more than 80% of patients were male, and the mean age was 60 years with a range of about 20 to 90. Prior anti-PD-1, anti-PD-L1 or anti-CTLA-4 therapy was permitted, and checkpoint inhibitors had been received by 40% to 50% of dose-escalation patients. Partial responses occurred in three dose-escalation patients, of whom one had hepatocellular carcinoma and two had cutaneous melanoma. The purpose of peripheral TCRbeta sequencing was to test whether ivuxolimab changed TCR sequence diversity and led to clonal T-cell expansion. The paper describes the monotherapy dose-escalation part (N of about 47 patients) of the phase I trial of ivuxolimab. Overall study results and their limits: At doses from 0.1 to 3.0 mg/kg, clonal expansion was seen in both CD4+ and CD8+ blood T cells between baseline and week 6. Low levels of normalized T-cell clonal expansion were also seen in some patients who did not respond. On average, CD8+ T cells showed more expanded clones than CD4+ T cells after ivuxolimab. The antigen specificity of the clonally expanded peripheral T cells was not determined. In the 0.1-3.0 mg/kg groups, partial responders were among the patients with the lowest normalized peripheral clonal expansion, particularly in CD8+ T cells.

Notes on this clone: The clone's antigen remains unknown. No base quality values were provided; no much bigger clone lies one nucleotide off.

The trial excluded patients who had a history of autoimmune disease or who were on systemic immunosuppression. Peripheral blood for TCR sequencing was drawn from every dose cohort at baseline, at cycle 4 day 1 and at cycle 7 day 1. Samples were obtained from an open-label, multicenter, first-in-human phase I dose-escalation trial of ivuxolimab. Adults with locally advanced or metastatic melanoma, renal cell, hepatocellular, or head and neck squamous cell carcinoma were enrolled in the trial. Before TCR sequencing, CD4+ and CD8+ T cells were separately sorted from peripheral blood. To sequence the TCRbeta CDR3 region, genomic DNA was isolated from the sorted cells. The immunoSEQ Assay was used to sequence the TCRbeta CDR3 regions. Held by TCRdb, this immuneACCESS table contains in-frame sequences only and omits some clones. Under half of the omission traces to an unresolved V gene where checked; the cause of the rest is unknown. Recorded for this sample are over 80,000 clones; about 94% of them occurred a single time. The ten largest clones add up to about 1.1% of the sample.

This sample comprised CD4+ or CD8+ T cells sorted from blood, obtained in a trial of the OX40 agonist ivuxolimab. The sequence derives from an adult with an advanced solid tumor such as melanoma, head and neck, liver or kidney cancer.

For the CDR3, the sequence is CASSLAWGTGELFF. Here is the DNA: TGTGCCAGCAGCTTGGCTTGGGGCACCGGGGAGCTGTTTTTT. Here the chain combines TRBV5-5 and TRBJ2-2; no D gene call is confident. There are 14 amino acids in the CDR3, from cysteine to phenylalanine inclusive. Only the CDR3 region is kept as DNA, spanning 42 bases read in frame from base 1. V and J are truncated by 0 bases and 4 bases respectively, leaving an intervening sequence of 7 bases. Via the germline V gene (reference sequence), CDR1 is SGHKS and CDR2 YYEKEE.